This is a list of T cell receptor beta chains from one sample in a study of vaccination effects on CD4 cells after COVID-19. Sequencing was performed with immunoSEQ multiplex PCR; in TCRdb, only in-frame clones are kept and a portion is missing. The sample has approximately 74,000 clones; 73% are singletons. The antigens of these receptors remain unknown. The sequencing here drew on CD4+ T cells from PBMCs cultured without peptide, taken after COVID-19 vaccination. All receptors derive from a human donor who received a COVID-19 vaccine. Both conserved end residues are part of each CDR3. Each record gives: D gene, V gene, J gene, clone size, CDR3 protein, CDR3 DNA. A D gene is named only where the DNA matches it firmly. Some rows mark clone size as missing; the rest say once, few, many or name a class of expanded clone.

.	TRBV7-8	TRBJ2-1	few	CASSPKLLAYEQFF	TGTGCCAGCAGCCCAAAGCTATTAGCTTATGAGCAGTTCTTC
TRBD1	TRBV5-1	TRBJ1-3	medium-sized	CASSAQGGDTIYF	TGCGCCAGCAGCGCACAGGGGGGAGACACCATATATTTT
TRBD1	TRBV7-2	TRBJ1-2	.	CASSRQGLYGYTF	TGTGCCAGCAGCCGACAGGGGCTGTATGGCTACACCTTC
.	TRBV24-1	TRBJ2-5	few	CATSDGTLETQYF	TGTGCCACCAGTGATGGGACTTTAGAGACCCAGTACTTC
TRBD2	TRBV4-1	TRBJ2-5	.	CASSQTSVQETQYF	TGCGCCAGCAGCCAGACTAGCGTCCAAGAGACCCAGTACTTC
.	TRBV5-1	TRBJ2-3	few	CASSLGIGQPYTDTQYF	TGCGCCAGCAGCTTGGGCATCGGACAGCCGTACACAGATACGCAGTATTTT
.	TRBV19	TRBJ1-2	.	CASSTPTTGGRGYGYTF	TGTGCCAGTAGTACCCCTACGACAGGTGGTAGGGGCTATGGCTACACCTTC
.	TRBV10-3	TRBJ1-3	.	CAISDISPASGNTIYF	TGTGCCATCAGTGATATCAGTCCGGCCTCTGGAAACACCATATATTTT
.	TRBV5-1	TRBJ2-2	few	CASSLSGNTGELFF	TGCGCCAGCAGCTTATCGGGGAACACCGGGGAGCTGTTTTTT
.	TRBV7-8	TRBJ1-5	.	CASSTDRRNQPQHF	TGTGCCAGCAGCACCGACAGGCGCAATCAGCCCCAGCATTTT
.	TRBV23-1	TRBJ1-4	.	CASSLDCRENEKLFF	TGCGCCAGCAGTCTGGATTGCAGGGAGAACGAAAAACTGTTTTTT
.	TRBV5-1	TRBJ2-3	.	CASSLVPDTQYF	TGCGCCAGCAGCTTGGTACCAGATACGCAGTATTTT
TRBD1	TRBV24-1	TRBJ2-3	.	CATRRTGNTDTQYF	TGTGCCACCAGACGGACAGGAAACACAGATACGCAGTATTTT
TRBD1	TRBV11-2	TRBJ1-6	.	CASSLAGQGVSPLHF	TGTGCCAGCAGCTTAGCGGGACAGGGTGTCTCACCCCTCCACTTT
TRBD1	TRBV5-1	TRBJ2-3	.	CASSATGGASTDTQYF	TGCGCCAGCAGCGCGACAGGGGGCGCGAGCACAGATACGCAGTATTTT
TRBD1	TRBV27	TRBJ1-2	.	CASRAPGQGASGGYTF	TGTGCCAGCAGGGCGCCGGGACAGGGGGCTTCGGGCGGCTACACCTTC
.	TRBV27	TRBJ1-5	.	CASSLAGIGNQPQHF	TGTGCCAGCAGTTTGGCGGGGATAGGCAATCAGCCCCAGCATTTT
TRBD1	TRBV4-1	TRBJ1-1	once	CASSQDDRGGPEAFF	TGCGCCAGCAGCCAAGACGACAGGGGCGGGCCTGAAGCTTTCTTT
.	TRBV5-1	TRBJ1-2	.	CASSYAPTEPYGYTF	TGCGCCAGCAGCTATGCCCCGACAGAGCCCTATGGCTACACCTTC
TRBD1	TRBV3-1/TRBV3-2	TRBJ1-1	.	CASSRADRVTEAFF	TGTGCCAGCAGCCGAGCGGACAGGGTCACTGAAGCTTTCTTT
TRBD2	TRBV7-2	TRBJ2-1	.	CASRKSPAGGSLEQFF	TGTGCCAGCAGAAAAAGCCCAGCGGGGGGCTCCCTTGAGCAGTTCTTC
TRBD2	TRBV13	TRBJ2-3	.	CASIKAASGGDTQYF	TGTGCCAGCATCAAAGCGGCTAGCGGGGGAGATACGCAGTATTTT